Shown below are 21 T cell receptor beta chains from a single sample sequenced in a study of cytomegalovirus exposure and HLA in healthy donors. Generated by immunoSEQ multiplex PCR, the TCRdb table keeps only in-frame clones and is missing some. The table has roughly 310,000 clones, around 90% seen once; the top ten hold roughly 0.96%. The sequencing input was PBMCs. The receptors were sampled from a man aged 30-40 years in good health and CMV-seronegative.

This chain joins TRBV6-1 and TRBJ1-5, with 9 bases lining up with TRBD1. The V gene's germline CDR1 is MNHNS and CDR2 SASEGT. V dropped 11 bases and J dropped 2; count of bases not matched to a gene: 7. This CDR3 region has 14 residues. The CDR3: CAGSGQGGNQPQHF. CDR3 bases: TGTGCCGGTTCGGGACAGGGCGGCAATCAGCCCCAGCATTTT.

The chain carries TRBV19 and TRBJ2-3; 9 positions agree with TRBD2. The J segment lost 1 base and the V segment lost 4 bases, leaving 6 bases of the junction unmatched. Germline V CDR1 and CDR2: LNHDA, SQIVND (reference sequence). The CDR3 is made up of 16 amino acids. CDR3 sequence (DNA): TGTGCCAGTAGTAATATAGCGGGGGCTGGCACAGATACGCAGTATTTT. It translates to CASSNIAGAGTDTQYF.

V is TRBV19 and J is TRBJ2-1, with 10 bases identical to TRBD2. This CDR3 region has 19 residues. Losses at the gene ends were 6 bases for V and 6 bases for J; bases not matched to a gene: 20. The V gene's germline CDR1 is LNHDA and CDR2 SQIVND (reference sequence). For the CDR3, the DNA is TGTGCCAGTAGGATGGGGCTAGCGGGGGCTCTGGGTATAGGCAATGAGCAGTTCTTC. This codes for CASRMGLAGALGIGNEQFF.

For the CDR3, the DNA is TGTGCCAGCAGTGCCTCCTCGGCCTTTATAGTGACCCTAGACAATGAGCAGTTCTTC. Its translation is CASSASSAFIVTLDNEQFF. V and J are TRBV2 and TRBJ2-1; D is undetermined. V was clipped by 4 bases and J by 5 bases, with 27 bases between them. The CDR3 extends over 19 amino acids. CDR1 and CDR2 from the germline V gene are SNHLY and FYNNEI.

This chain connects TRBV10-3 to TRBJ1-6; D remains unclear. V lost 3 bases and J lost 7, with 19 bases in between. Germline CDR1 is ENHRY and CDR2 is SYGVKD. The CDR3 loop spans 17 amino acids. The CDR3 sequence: CAISEKVGDPMNSPLHF. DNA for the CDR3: TGTGCCATCAGTGAAAAAGTAGGAGACCCCATGAATTCACCCCTCCACTTT.

The CDR3 DNA reads TGTGCCAGCAGCTTTCGACAGCTCCACACAGATACGCAGTATTTT. It codes for CASSFRQLHTDTQYF. The chain combines TRBV7-9 with TRBJ2-3; D possibly corresponds to TRBD1 (5 bases). The CDR3 runs 15 residues. Germline CDR1 and CDR2: SEHNR and FQNEAQ (reference sequence). With 3 bases removed from V and 2 bases from J, the gap between germline ends came to 12 bases.

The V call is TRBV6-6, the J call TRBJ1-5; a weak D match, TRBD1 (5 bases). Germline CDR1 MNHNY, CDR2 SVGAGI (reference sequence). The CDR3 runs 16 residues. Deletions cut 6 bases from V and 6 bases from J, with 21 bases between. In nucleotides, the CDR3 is TGTGCCAGCAGGACCAAGGGTACGGGGGGTGGTCAGCCCCAGCATTTT. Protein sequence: CASRTKGTGGGQPQHF.

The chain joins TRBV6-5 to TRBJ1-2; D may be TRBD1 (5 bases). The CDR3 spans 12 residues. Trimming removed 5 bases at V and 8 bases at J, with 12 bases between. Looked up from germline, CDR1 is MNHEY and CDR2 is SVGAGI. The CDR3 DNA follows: TGTGCCAGCAGTAACGGGGGTTTCGGCTACACCTTC. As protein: CASSNGGFGYTF.

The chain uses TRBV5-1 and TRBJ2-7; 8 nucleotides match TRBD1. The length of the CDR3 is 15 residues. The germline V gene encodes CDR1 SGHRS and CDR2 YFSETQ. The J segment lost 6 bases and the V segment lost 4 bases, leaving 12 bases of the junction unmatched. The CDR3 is CASSPQGQGALEQYF. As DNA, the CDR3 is TGCGCCAGCAGCCCGCAGGGGCAGGGGGCCCTCGAGCAGTACTTC.

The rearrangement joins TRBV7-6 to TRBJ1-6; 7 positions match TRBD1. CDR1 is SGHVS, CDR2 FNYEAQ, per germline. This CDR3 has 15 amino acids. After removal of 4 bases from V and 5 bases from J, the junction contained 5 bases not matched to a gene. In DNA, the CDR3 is TGTGCCAGCAGCTCACGACAGGGTGATAATTCACCCCTCCACTTT. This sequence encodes CASSSRQGDNSPLHF. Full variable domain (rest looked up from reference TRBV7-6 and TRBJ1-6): GAGVSQSPRYKVTKRGQDVALRCDPISGHVSLYWYRQALGQGPEFLTYFNYEAQQDKSGLPNDRFSAERPEGSISTLTIQRTEQRDSAMYRCASSSRQGDNSPLHFGNGTRLTVT.

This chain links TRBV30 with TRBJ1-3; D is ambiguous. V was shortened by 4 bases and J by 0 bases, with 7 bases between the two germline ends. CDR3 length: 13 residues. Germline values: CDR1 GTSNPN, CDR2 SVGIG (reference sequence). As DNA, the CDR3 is TGTGCCTGGACGGGAGGCTCTGGAAACACCATATATTTT. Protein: CAWTGGSGNTIYF.

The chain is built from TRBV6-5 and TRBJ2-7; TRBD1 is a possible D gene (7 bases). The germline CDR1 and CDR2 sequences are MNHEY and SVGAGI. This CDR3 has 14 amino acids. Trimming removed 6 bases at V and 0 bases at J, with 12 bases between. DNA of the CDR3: TGTGCCAGCAGCGCGGGACAGTTCTCCTACGAGCAGTACTTC. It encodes CASSAGQFSYEQYF.

The CDR3 coding sequence is TGCGCCAGCAGCCAACTCCAACCAGACAGGGGAAATTCACCCCTCCACTTT. It specifies CASSQLQPDRGNSPLHF. The chain employs TRBV4-3 and TRBJ1-6; TRBD1 matches at 8 bases. J was trimmed by 7 bases and V by 2 bases; bases with no gene match: 10. CDR3 length: 17 amino acids. The V gene's germline CDR1 is LGHNA and CDR2 YSLEER.

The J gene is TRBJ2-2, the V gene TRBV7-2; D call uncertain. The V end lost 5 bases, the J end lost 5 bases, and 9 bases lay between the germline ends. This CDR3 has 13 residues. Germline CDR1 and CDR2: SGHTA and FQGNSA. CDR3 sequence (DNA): TGTGCCAGCAGCCCAACCCAGACCGGGGAGCTGTTTTTT. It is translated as CASSPTQTGELFF.

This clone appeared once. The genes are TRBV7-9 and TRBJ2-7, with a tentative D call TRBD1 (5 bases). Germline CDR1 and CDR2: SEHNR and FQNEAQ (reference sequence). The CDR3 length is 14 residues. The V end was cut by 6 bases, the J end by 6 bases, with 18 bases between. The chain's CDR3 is CASRIGVGSVEQYF. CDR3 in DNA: TGTGCCAGCAGAATAGGGGTAGGGTCCGTCGAGCAGTACTTC. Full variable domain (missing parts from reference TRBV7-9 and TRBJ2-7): DTGVSQNPRHKITKRGQNVTFRCDPISEHNRLYWYRQTLGQGPEFLTYFQNEAQLEKSRLLSDRFSAERPKGSFSTLEIQRTEQGDSAMYLCASRIGVGSVEQYFGPGTRLTVT.

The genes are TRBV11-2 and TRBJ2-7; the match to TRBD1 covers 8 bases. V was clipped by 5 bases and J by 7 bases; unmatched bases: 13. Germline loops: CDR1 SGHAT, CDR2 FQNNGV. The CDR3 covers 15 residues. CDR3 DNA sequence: TGTGCCAGCAGCCAATTCAGGGGGCGCGTAGTAGAGCAGTACTTC. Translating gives CASSQFRGRVVEQYF.

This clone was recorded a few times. Written as DNA, the CDR3 is TGTGCCTGGACCTCCAGGGGGGATGAGCAGTTCTTC. It is translated as CAWTSRGDEQFF. The chain links TRBV30 to TRBJ2-1; weak D call: TRBD1 (7 bases). This CDR3 comprises 12 residues. Germline V gene data show CDR1 as GTSNPN and CDR2 as SVGIG (reference sequence). V was shortened by 4 bases and J by 8 bases, with 12 bases between the two germline ends.

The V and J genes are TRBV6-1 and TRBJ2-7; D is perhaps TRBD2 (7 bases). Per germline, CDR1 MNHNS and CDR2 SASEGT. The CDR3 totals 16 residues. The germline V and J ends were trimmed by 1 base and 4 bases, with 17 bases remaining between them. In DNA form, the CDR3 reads TGTGCCAGCAGTGAAGGGGTAGGGGGGGGCGCGTACGAGCAGTACTTC. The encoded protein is CASSEGVGGGAYEQYF.

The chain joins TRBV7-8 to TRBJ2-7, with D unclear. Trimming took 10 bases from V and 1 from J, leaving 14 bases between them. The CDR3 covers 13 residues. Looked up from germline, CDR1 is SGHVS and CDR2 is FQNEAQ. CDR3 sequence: CATSGTISYEQYF. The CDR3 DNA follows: TGTGCCACCTCAGGAACGATATCCTACGAGCAGTACTTC.

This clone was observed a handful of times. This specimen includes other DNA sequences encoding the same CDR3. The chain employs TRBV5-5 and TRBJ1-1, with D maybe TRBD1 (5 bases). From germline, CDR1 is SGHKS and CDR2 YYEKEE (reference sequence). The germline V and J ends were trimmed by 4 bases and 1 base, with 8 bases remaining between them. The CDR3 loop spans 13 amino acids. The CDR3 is CASSLDRNTEAFF. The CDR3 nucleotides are TGTGCCAGCAGCCTAGACAGGAACACTGAAGCTTTCTTT.

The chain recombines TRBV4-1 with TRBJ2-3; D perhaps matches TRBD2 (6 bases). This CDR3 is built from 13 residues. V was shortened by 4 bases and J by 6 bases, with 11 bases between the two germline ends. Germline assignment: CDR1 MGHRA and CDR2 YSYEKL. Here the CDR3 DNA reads TGCGCCAGCAGCCCTAAACGGGGGGATACGCAGTATTTT. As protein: CASSPKRGDTQYF.